These T cell receptor beta chains were read from a single sample in a study of identical twins. TCRdb fed the 5' RACE reads into MiXCR, producing one record per CDR3 protein. The profile shows 1.5 million to 2 million distinct CDR3 sequences, 32% of them singletons. The sequencing input was cord blood. These receptors were taken from a newborn girl in good health. CDR3s include the opening cysteine and the closing phenylalanine or tryptophan.

cdr3_aa j_call v_call
CATSDPRRTEAFF TRBJ1-1 TRBV24-1
CASSPTSGGADGNIQYF TRBJ2-4 TRBV3-1
CASKLAGGGDTQYF TRBJ2-3 TRBV10-3
CSVGQGDVSSYTF TRBJ1-2 TRBV29-1
CASSFKAGGLFRSSYNEQFF TRBJ2-1 TRBV11-2
CAGSLEFRGRTDTQYF TRBJ2-3 TRBV5-1
CASSPFTPVETQYF TRBJ2-5 TRBV2
CASSLRGDLAKNIQYF TRBJ2-4 TRBV28
CASLGAVAGVHNEQFF TRBJ2-1 TRBV4-2
CATADRGNNQPQHF TRBJ1-5 TRBV19
CASSQGTGPEPQHF TRBJ1-5 TRBV12-3/TRBV12-4
CASSPTTSGFYNEQFF TRBJ2-1 TRBV4-2
CSARSSGGASSYNEQYF . TRBV20-1